The clone carrying this TCR beta chain is medium-sized (0.01 to 0.1%). Its antigen remains unidentified. TCRdb independently ran MiXCR on the RACE reads; one entry per CDR3 protein. The repertoire holds approximately 49,000 distinct CDR3 sequences, with less than 10% as singletons. These data originate in a study of human T cells and chemical hapten exposure. At the level of the study: Reading of the patch tests, which applied 0.01% DPC to the upper back, occurred at 6 days.

General study points: TCRs whose frequency exceeded 1 in 1000 remained the same following DPC sensitization.

Germline V lookup: CDR1 DFQATT, CDR2 SNEGSKA (reference sequence). This CDR3 is built from 15 residues. The trim removed 2 bases at V and 4 bases at J, leaving 7 bases unmatched. The time point is: patch test 1, 2 weeks after DPC sensitization. The treatment: therapeutic diphenylcyclopropenone sensitization with weekly scalp DPC. The rearrangement joins TRBV20-1 to TRBJ2-2, with TRBD2 matching 7 bases. The TCR was taken from a woman aged 50 to 60 with alopecia areata. Some clones in this sample may be carry-over from other donors' samples. The source was whole blood, collected in connection with sensitization to the hapten diphenylcyclopropenone (DPC). The CDR3 sequence is CSARIAGVGTGELFF. CDR3 DNA: TGCAGTGCTAGAATCGCGGGAGTGGGCACCGGGGAGCTGTTTTTT.